This passage covers 32 T cell receptor beta chains from one sample sequenced in a study of T-cell reconstitution after alpha-beta-depleted transplantation in children (dated by TCRdb to about 2016). The library came from PCR. Sequenced on an Illumina HiSeq 2500. TCR library preparation used molecular barcoding, with unique molecular identifiers applied to normalize quantification of the TCRbeta repertoire. TCRdb passed the public sequencing reads through fastp at Q25 and MiXCR, retaining productive beta sequences. Every entry covers one CDR3 protein and lists the most common genes and DNA from its rows. This sample comprises about 500,000 distinct CDR3 sequences, less than 35% of them detected only once. The ten largest account for approximately 2.3% of the sample. Sequenced here: PBMCs from the stem cell graft donor, sampled from the stem cell graft. Receptors were obtained from a human donor who donated a stem cell graft to a child with aplastic anemia.

The table lists this clonotype with a few counts. J is TRBJ1-4 and V is TRBV4-2; perhaps TRBD1 as D (5 bases). CDR1 is LGHNA and CDR2 is YNFKEQ in the germline V gene. CDR3 length: 16 amino acids. Deletions cut 0 bases from V and 4 bases from J, with 12 bases between. The DNA of the CDR3 is TGTGCCAGCAGCCAAGATTTGCCAGGGATTAATGAAAAACTGTTTTTT. As protein: CASSQDLPGINEKLFF.

This clonotype has more than one count but fewer than ten. The rearrangement links TRBV12-3 or TRBV12-4 to TRBJ2-1, with D perhaps matching TRBD2 (7 bases). This CDR3 contains 17 residues. The V end was cut by 6 bases, the J end by 7 bases, with 25 bases between. CDR3 sequence: CASRTLEGGGTRNEQFF. For the CDR3, the DNA is TGTGCCAGCAGGACTCTAGAGGGAGGGGGGACAAGGAATGAGCAGTTCTTC.

This clonotype has more than one count but fewer than ten. CDR3: CASSRGIEKLFF. CDR3 in DNA: TGTGCCAGCAGCCGAGGCATAGAAAAACTGTTTTTT. This chain links TRBV7-9 with TRBJ1-4; D not resolved. Germline assignment: CDR1 SEHNR and CDR2 FQNEAQ (reference sequence). The germline V and J ends were trimmed by 5 bases and 8 bases, with 9 bases remaining between them. The CDR3 length is 12 residues.

This chain connects TRBV6-2 or TRBV6-3 to TRBJ2-3; a weak D match, TRBD2 (6 bases). Germline CDR1 reads MNHEY; CDR2 reads SVGEGT. Trimming stripped 1 base from V and 4 bases from J, with 9 bases between. There are 14 residues in the CDR3. CDR3 nucleotide sequence: TGTGCCAGCAGTTACTATGGAGGGCCAGATACGCAGTATTTT. Its translation: CASSYYGGPDTQYF.

The J gene is TRBJ2-7, the V gene TRBV10-3, with 10 bases lining up with TRBD1. The V gene's germline CDR1 is ENHRY and CDR2 SYGVKD. V lost 2 bases, J lost 2 bases, and 3 bases stayed unmatched. CDR3 length equals 15 residues. The CDR3: CAISEGQGVAYEQYV. The DNA of the CDR3 is TGTGCCATCAGTGAGGGACAGGGGGTTGCCTACGAGCAGTACGTC.

This clonotype was counted a few times. The CDR3 nucleotides read TGTGCCTTCAAAGGACAGGGGGCGCTCAATCAGCCCCAGCATTTT. Translating gives CAFKGQGALNQPQHF. The chain is built from TRBV30 and TRBJ1-5, with 11 bases aligning to TRBD1. The trim removed 7 bases at V and 3 bases at J, leaving 8 bases unmatched. Germline V gene sequence: CDR1 GTSNPN, CDR2 SVGIG (reference sequence). The CDR3 loop spans 15 amino acids.

This clonotype came up a few times. The chain is built from TRBV7-2 and TRBJ2-7, with TRBD1 matching 9 bases. This CDR3 is built from 14 residues. The ends lost 4 bases at V and 5 bases at J; junction bases unmatched: 6. CDR1 and CDR2 from the germline V gene are SGHTA and FQGNSA. The CDR3 DNA reads as TGTGCCAGCAGCTCGGGACAGGGTATCAACGAGCAGTACTTC. Translated, it gives CASSSGQGINEQYF.

This clonotype was picked up a small number of times. The chain recombines TRBV20-1 with TRBJ2-2; TRBD2 aligns across 7 bases. J gave up 5 bases and V 6 bases, and 12 bases lay outside the gene matches. Germline V gene sequence: CDR1 DFQATT, CDR2 SNEGSKA (reference sequence). The CDR3 covers 15 residues. This chain's CDR3 is CSAEGGRARTGELFF. Written as DNA, the CDR3 is TGCAGTGCCGAAGGAGGGAGGGCCAGAACCGGGGAGCTGTTTTTT.

The J gene is TRBJ2-3, the V gene TRBV29-1, with 7 bases aligning to TRBD2. V lost 4 bases, J lost 1 base, and 2 bases stayed unmatched. The V gene's germline CDR1 is SQVTM and CDR2 ANQGSEA. This CDR3 is built from 13 residues. The CDR3 DNA reads as TGCAGCGTTGGGGCGGGAGGCACAGATACGCAGTATTTT. Translating it yields CSVGAGGTDTQYF.

This clonotype showed up just a few times. The chain links TRBV5-1 to TRBJ2-7; D unclear. The V gene's germline CDR1 is SGHRS and CDR2 YFSETQ. The CDR3 covers 11 residues. The V end lost 4 bases, the J end lost 1 base, and 3 bases lay between the germline ends. The CDR3 here is CASSNSYEQYV. The CDR3 DNA sequence: TGCGCCAGCAGCAATTCCTACGAGCAGTACGTC.

The chain recombines TRBV18 with TRBJ1-1, with D maybe TRBD1 (5 bases). Germline CDR1 and CDR2: KGHSH and LQKENI. The CDR3 is 16 residues long. The V end was cut by 0 bases, the J end by 6 bases, with 17 bases between. Here the CDR3 DNA reads TGTGCCAGCTCACCACCAATTAAAGGGGCGACCTCTGAAGCTTTCTTT. As protein: CASSPPIKGATSEAFF.

This chain links TRBV4-3 with TRBJ2-3; D is possibly TRBD1 (5 bases). From germline, CDR1 is LGHNA and CDR2 YSLEER. V was trimmed by 4 bases and J by 2 bases, leaving 16 bases between them. CDR3 length equals 16 residues. The CDR3 here is CASSPRGGPNTDTQYF. CDR3 bases: TGCGCCAGCAGCCCTAGGGGCGGCCCCAACACAGATACGCAGTATTTT.

CDR3 sequence reads: CASSLFLISTDTQYF. CDR3 nucleotide sequence: TGCGCCAGCAGCTTGTTCCTGATTAGCACAGATACGCAGTATTTT. The chain couples TRBV5-1 to TRBJ2-3; D gene uncertain. The CDR3 loop spans 15 amino acids. Germline loops: CDR1 SGHRS, CDR2 YFSETQ. The V end lost 1 base, the J end lost 0 bases, and 9 bases lay between the germline ends.

This chain uses TRBV7-2 with TRBJ1-5; unclear D gene. There are 13 residues in the CDR3. Trimming removed 4 bases at V and 4 bases at J, with 8 bases between. In germline, CDR1 is SGHTA, CDR2 FQGNSA. The CDR3 region is CASSSSANQPQHF. The CDR3 DNA is TGTGCCAGCAGCTCCTCAGCAAATCAGCCCCAGCATTTT. The whole variable domain, filled in from reference TRBV7-2 and TRBJ1-5, reads GAGVSQSPSNKVTEKGKDVELRCDPISGHTALYWYRQSLGQGLEFLIYFQGNSAPDKSGLPSDRFSAERTGGSVSTLTIQRTQQEDSAVYLCASSSSANQPQHFGDGTRLSIL.

This chain links TRBV20-1 with TRBJ2-1; a possible D gene is TRBD2 (6 bases). CDR1 is DFQATT, CDR2 SNEGSKA, per germline (reference sequence). The ends were cut back, 6 bases at V and 9 bases at J, with 21 bases in the middle. CDR3 length equals 14 residues. The CDR3, as DNA: TGCAGTGCCCCGTCGGGACTGGGGGTCGGTGAGCAGTTCTTC. It specifies CSAPSGLGVGEQFF.

This clonotype was detected a few times. This chain joins TRBV3-1 and TRBJ2-1, with TRBD1 matching over 9 bases. The CDR3 sequence is 15 residues long. The germline gives CDR1 LGHDT, CDR2 YNNKEL (reference sequence). V shed 3 bases and J 7 bases; nucleotides not matched to a gene: 7. CDR3 coding DNA: TGTGCCAGCAGCCAGCCGGGACAGGGTAAAAATGAGCAGTTCTTC. Amino acids: CASSQPGQGKNEQFF.

A few counts support this clonotype. The rearrangement uses TRBV5-1 and TRBJ2-1; TRBD2 matches at 10 bases. V lost 2 bases, J lost 10 bases, and 6 bases stayed unmatched. The germline CDR1 and CDR2 sequences are SGHRS and YFSETQ. The CDR3 sequence is 14 residues long. The CDR3, as DNA: TGCGCCAGCAGCTTAGCGGGAGGGCCTAGGGAGCAGTTCTTC. Translated: CASSLAGGPREQFF.

This clonotype appeared a few times. The chain recombines TRBV6-2 or TRBV6-3 with TRBJ2-1; TRBD2 aligns across 8 bases. The trim removed 7 bases at V and 8 bases at J, leaving 19 bases unmatched. The CDR3 extends over 17 amino acids. Per the germline V gene, CDR1 is MNHEY and CDR2 is SVGEGT. CDR3 sequence reads: CASTGEISVGAGDEQFF. DNA for the CDR3: TGTGCCAGCACCGGAGAGATTAGCGTGGGAGCGGGGGATGAGCAGTTCTTC.

The chain couples TRBV14 to TRBJ2-2; a weak D match, TRBD1 (5 bases). Trimming removed 4 bases from V and 1 base from J, with 10 bases in between. The CDR3 is 15 residues long. Germline V gene lookup returns CDR1 SGHDN and CDR2 FVKESK. The CDR3 DNA is TGTGCCAGCAGCCGGGGCAGGGTGAACACCGGGGAGCTGTTTTTT. As protein: CASSRGRVNTGELFF.

This chain joins TRBV18 and TRBJ2-5; the match to TRBD2 covers 7 bases. The CDR3 is made up of 15 amino acids. Germline-derived CDR1 and CDR2 are KGHSH and LQKENI. The trim removed 4 bases at V and 2 bases at J, leaving 7 bases unmatched. The CDR3 DNA sequence: TGTGCCAGCTCACTCTCGCTAGCGGTGCAAGAGACCCAGTACTTC. It codes for CASSLSLAVQETQYF.

The CDR3 nucleotides read TGCGCCAGCAGCTTGGGACAGAGGGCGTCAGGAAACACCATATATTTT. Protein: CASSLGQRASGNTIYF. The chain is built from TRBV5-1 and TRBJ1-3, with D tentatively TRBD1 (5 bases). V gave up 0 bases and J gave up 4 bases, with 14 bases separating them. In germline, CDR1 is SGHRS, CDR2 YFSETQ. The CDR3 has 16 amino acids.

About this clonotype itself: At one boundary the junction diverges from the germline segment, which might be a read error. The chain links TRBV20-1 to TRBJ2-6, with a possible D match to TRBD1 (5 bases). The CDR3 is 12 amino acids. Germline V CDR1 and CDR2: DFQATT, SNEGSKA (reference sequence). The CDR3 loop is CSARAGANVLTF. DNA for the CDR3: TGCAGTGCTCGTGCTGGGGCCAACGTCCTGACTTTT.

The rearrangement uses TRBV15 and TRBJ2-1, with 9 bases matching TRBD2. This CDR3 comprises 17 residues. Losses at the gene ends were 4 bases for V and 3 bases for J; bases not matched to a gene: 10. The germline gives CDR1 LNHNV, CDR2 YYDKDF (reference sequence). CDR3 bases: TGTGCCACCAGCATATATAGCGGGAGTGATTACTACAATGAGCAGTTCTTC. This sequence encodes CATSIYSGSDYYNEQFF.

The chain is built from TRBV20-1 and TRBJ2-1; 11 bases fit TRBD2. This CDR3 region has 18 residues. J lost 7 bases, V lost 8 bases, and 22 bases had no gene match. Germline-derived CDR1 and CDR2 are DFQATT and SNEGSKA (reference sequence). CDR3 sequence: CSPPLSLAGGHGWNEQFF. Here the CDR3 DNA reads TGCAGTCCCCCCCTGTCGCTAGCGGGAGGACACGGGTGGAATGAGCAGTTCTTC.

This chain uses TRBV7-9 with TRBJ1-2; perhaps TRBD1 as D (5 bases). Trimming left V 5 bases short and J 3 bases short, with 13 bases between. CDR1 is SEHNR and CDR2 is FQNEAQ in the germline V gene (reference sequence). This CDR3 has 14 residues. The CDR3 region has the DNA TGTGCCAGCAGCCATGGAGGGACGGACTATGGCTACACCTTC. As protein: CASSHGGTDYGYTF. The whole variable domain, remainder taken from reference TRBV7-9 and TRBJ1-2, is DTGVSQNPRHKITKRGQNVTFRCDPISEHNRLYWYRQTLGQGPEFLTYFQNEAQLEKSRLLSDRFSAERPKGSFSTLEIQRTEQGDSAMYLCASSHGGTDYGYTFGSGTRLTVV.

This clonotype came up many times. The rearrangement uses TRBV9 and TRBJ2-1; 12 bases map to TRBD2. V was clipped by 4 bases and J by 4 bases; unmatched bases: 3. In germline, CDR1 is SGDLS, CDR2 YYNGEE. The CDR3 runs to 15 residues. CDR3: CASSSGLAGYNEQFF. Here the CDR3 DNA reads TGTGCCAGCAGCTCAGGACTAGCGGGATACAATGAGCAGTTCTTC.

This clonotype has only one observation. The chain is built from TRBV18 and TRBJ1-1; D is unresolved. V was pared by 4 bases and J by 4 bases, with 13 bases between. Germline CDR1 reads KGHSH; CDR2 reads LQKENI. There are 14 residues in the CDR3. The CDR3 DNA reads as TGTGCCAGCTCACTACAAGCTTTCGGCACTGAAGCTTTCTTT. Protein: CASSLQAFGTEAFF.

This chain uses TRBV6-4 with TRBJ2-3; 8 bases are shared with TRBD1. Trimming removed 6 bases from V and 3 bases from J; junction bases left unmatched: 8. The CDR3 length is 15 residues. Germline assignment: CDR1 MRHNA and CDR2 SNTAGT. The CDR3 region has the DNA TGTGCCAGCAGCCCCGGACAGGGTTTAACAGATACGCAGTATTTT. It is translated as CASSPGQGLTDTQYF.

The chain employs TRBV18 and TRBJ1-1, with D unclear. There are 12 residues in the CDR3. With 6 bases removed from V and 4 bases from J, the gap between germline ends came to 9 bases. Germline values: CDR1 KGHSH, CDR2 LQKENI. For the CDR3, the DNA is TGTGCCAGCTCCCCTATGACCACTGAAGCTTTCTTT. Amino acid sequence: CASSPMTTEAFF.

The chain employs TRBV12-3 or TRBV12-4 and TRBJ2-3, with 9 bases matching TRBD1. Trimming removed 6 bases from V and 4 bases from J; junction bases left unmatched: 8. The CDR3 consists of 15 residues. The CDR3 DNA sequence: TGTGCCAGCAGACCTCGGGACAGGGCGGCAGATACGCAGTATTTT. Translation: CASRPRDRAADTQYF.

The chain combines TRBV5-6 with TRBJ2-1, with TRBD2 matching 9 bases. V lost 1 base to trimming and J lost 3 bases; unmatched junction nucleotides: 5. Per the germline V gene, CDR1 is SGHDT and CDR2 is YYEEEE. There are 16 residues in the CDR3. The CDR3 is CASSLRSSGGYNEQFF. The CDR3 region has the DNA TGTGCCAGCAGCTTGCGTAGTAGCGGGGGCTACAATGAGCAGTTCTTC.

The V call is TRBV6-2 or TRBV6-3, the J call TRBJ2-1, with D unresolved. The germline gives CDR1 MNHEY, CDR2 SVGEGT. With 2 bases removed from V and 0 bases from J, the gap between germline ends came to 5 bases. There are 14 residues in the CDR3. CDR3 loop: CASSYTASYNEQFF. CDR3 DNA: TGTGCCAGCAGTTACACGGCCTCCTACAATGAGCAGTTCTTC.